The 4 T cell receptor beta chains presented below share a single source sample, sequenced in a study of blood T cell repertoires in COVID-19. TCRdb's table, derived via immunoSEQ multiplex PCR, lists solely in-frame clones and lacks some. The sample comprises under 350,000 clones, about 87% of which are singletons, and around 1.4% rests with the top ten. Sequencing was done on a sample of peripheral blood. The receptors come from a man aged 70 or older with acute or convalescent COVID-19.

The V gene is TRBV16, the J gene TRBJ1-6; 9 positions agree with TRBD1. The CDR3 is 13 residues long. Germline V gives CDR1 KGHSY, CDR2 FQNENV. V lost 6 bases to trimming and J lost 10 bases; unmatched junction nucleotides: 4. The CDR3 DNA follows: TGTGCCAGCAGGGACAGGGGAGACTCACCCCTCCACTTT. This sequence encodes CASRDRGDSPLHF.

As DNA, the CDR3 is TGTGCCACCAGTGACCTTTTGACAGGGTATAATTCACCCCTCCACTTT. Protein product: CATSDLLTGYNSPLHF. The gene calls are TRBV24-1 and TRBJ1-6, with 7 bases fitting TRBD1. The CDR3 is made up of 16 amino acids. Germline CDR1 KGHDR, CDR2 SFDVKD. The V gene end was trimmed by 4 bases and the J gene end by 4 bases; junction bases not matched to a gene: 6.

The chain is built from TRBV5-1 and TRBJ1-2; D may be TRBD1 (5 bases). This CDR3 has 14 residues. Deletions cut 1 base from V and 1 base from J, with 8 bases between. Germline CDR1 SGHRS, CDR2 YFSETQ. CDR3 nucleotides: TGCGCCAGCAGCTTGTTGGACAATAACTATGGCTACACCTTC. Protein sequence: CASSLLDNNYGYTF.

This clone was detected a few times. The chain uses TRBV9 and TRBJ2-6, with 7 positions matching TRBD1. V was pared by 3 bases and J by 4 bases, with 7 bases of the junction left unmatched. Germline assignment: CDR1 SGDLS and CDR2 YYNGEE. CDR3 length: 16 amino acids. The DNA for the CDR3 is TGTGCCAGCAGCGGGGGACAGCCCGAGGGGGCCAACGTCCTGACTTTC. Translation: CASSGGQPEGANVLTF.